This TCR beta chain was recorded in a study of CD8 T cells in ankylosing spondylitis. It was by quantitative 5'-RACE with molecular barcodes that TCR beta libraries were made. TCRdb re-derived calls from the 5' RACE reads in MiXCR, one entry per CDR3 protein. The table shows around 770,000 distinct CDR3 sequences, with about 11% occurring only once. The CDR3 sequence is 15 residues long. V was pared by 1 base and J by 3 bases, with 9 bases between. Germline-derived CDR1 and CDR2 are KGHSH and LQKENI. Overall study findings and caveats: Reported data indicate significant enrichment of disease-linked clones within matched ankylosing spondylitis synovial fluid. Fewer than ten highly homologous variants made up a TCR beta motif that seemed to typify ankylosing spondylitis blood. With a CD8+ phenotype, disease-linked clones were relatively rare in peripheral blood.

This clonotype was detected only a few times. Its antigen remains unidentified. The chain couples TRBV18 to TRBJ2-2; tentative D call: TRBD1 (6 bases). The specimen was blood, either unsorted or a sorted T cell fraction (not recorded which). The TCR was taken from a male donor with ankylosing spondylitis. The CDR3 reads CASSPRGRDTGELFF. CDR3 nucleotides: TGTGCCAGCTCACCACGGGGGCGAGACACCGGGGAGCTGTTTTTT.